The present entry profiles one TCR beta chain with its context. This entry is derived from a study of blood T cell repertoires in COVID-19. The wider study: Acute and convalescent COVID-19 samples came from the United States, Italy and Spain. From T cells, B-cell-depleted T cells, or PBMCs came the material, which was cDNA or gDNA.

The data were produced by immunoSEQ multiplex PCR, yet TCRdb's version contains in-frame clones alone and is incomplete. Here the sample spans 150,000 to 200,000 clones, 80% to 90% being singletons. CDR3 length equals 12 residues. The germline V gene has CDR1 LNHNV and CDR2 YYDKDF (reference sequence). Deletions cut 1 base from V and 6 bases from J, with 7 bases between. The rearrangement links TRBV15 to TRBJ2-7, with a weak D call TRBD1 (5 bases). The sequenced sample was peripheral blood. This clonotype was sampled from a man between 18 and 35 years old who had recovered from COVID-19. CDR3 coding DNA: TGTGCCACCAGCAGAGTAGGGGTCGAGCAGTACTTC. Its translation: CATSRVGVEQYF.